This passage covers 3 T cell receptor beta chains from one sample sequenced in a study of Graves' ophthalmopathy and Graves' hyperthyroidism. As the template, RNA transcripts were used to amplify TCR beta CDR3 regions. HTBI primers were employed in first-round RT-PCR, then a second-round multiplex PCR followed. MiXCR was run by TCRdb on the multiplex PCR reads, yielding one entry per CDR3 protein. The data hold about 15,000 distinct CDR3 sequences, with 46% observed a single time. Sequencing used peripheral blood. Every receptor here comes from a woman aged 40 to 49 with stable Graves' hyperthyroidism.

Points on this clonotype: A read error is possible here, since a much larger clone lies one base away. The rearrangement links TRBV11-2 to TRBJ2-7; no definite D call. The germline gives CDR1 SGHAT, CDR2 FQNNGV. This CDR3 is 15 amino acids long. V lost 8 bases and J 6 bases, leaving 23 bases between the germline ends. The CDR3 DNA is TGTGCCAGCCGTCCCATTGTGGGAAGGGTTCGCGAGCAGTACTTC. It encodes CASRPIVGRVREQYF.

This chain connects TRBV5-5 to TRBJ2-3; a weak D match, TRBD1 (6 bases). V lost 4 bases, J lost 2 bases, and 17 bases lay in between. CDR1 is SGHKS and CDR2 is YYEKEE in the germline V gene (reference sequence). This CDR3 spans 16 amino acids. The CDR3 loop is CASSPRDTRPTDTQYF. The CDR3 nucleotides are TGTGCCAGCAGCCCAAGGGACACCAGACCCACAGATACGCAGTATTTT.

V usage is TRBV27 and J usage is TRBJ1-1, with 9 bases that match TRBD1. The V gene end was trimmed by 6 bases and the J gene end by 4 bases; junction bases not matched to a gene: 6. There are 14 residues in the CDR3. CDR1 is MNHEY and CDR2 is SMNVEV in the germline V gene (reference sequence). CDR3 DNA: TGTGCCAGCAGGCAGACAGGGGGGGTCACTGAAGCTTTCTTT. It encodes CASRQTGGVTEAFF.